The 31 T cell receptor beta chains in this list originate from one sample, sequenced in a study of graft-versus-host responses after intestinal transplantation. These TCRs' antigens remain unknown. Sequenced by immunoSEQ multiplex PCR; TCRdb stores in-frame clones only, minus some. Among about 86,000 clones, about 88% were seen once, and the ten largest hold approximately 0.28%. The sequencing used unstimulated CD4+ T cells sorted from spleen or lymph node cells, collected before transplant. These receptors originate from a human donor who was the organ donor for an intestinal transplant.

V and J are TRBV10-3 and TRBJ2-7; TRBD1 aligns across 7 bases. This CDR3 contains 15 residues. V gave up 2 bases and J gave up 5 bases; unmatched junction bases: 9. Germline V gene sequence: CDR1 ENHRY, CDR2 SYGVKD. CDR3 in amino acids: CAISEGATGMDEQYF. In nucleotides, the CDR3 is TGTGCCATCAGTGAGGGGGCGACAGGGATGGACGAGCAGTACTTC.

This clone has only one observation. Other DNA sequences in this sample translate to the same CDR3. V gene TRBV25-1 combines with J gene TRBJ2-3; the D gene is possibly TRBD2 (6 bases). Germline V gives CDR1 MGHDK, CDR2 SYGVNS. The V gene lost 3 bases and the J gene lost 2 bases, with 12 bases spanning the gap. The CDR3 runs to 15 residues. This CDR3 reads CASSDWAGHTDTQYF. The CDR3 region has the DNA TGTGCCAGCAGTGACTGGGCGGGGCACACAGATACGCAGTATTTT.

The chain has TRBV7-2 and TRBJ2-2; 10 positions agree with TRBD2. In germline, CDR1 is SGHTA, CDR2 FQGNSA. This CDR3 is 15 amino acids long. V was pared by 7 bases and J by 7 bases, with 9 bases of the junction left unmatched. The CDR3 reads CASIGASGSGGELFF. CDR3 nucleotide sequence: TGTGCCAGCATTGGGGCTAGCGGGAGTGGCGGGGAGCTGTTTTTT. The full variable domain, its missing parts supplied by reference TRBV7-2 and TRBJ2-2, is GAGVSQSPSNKVTEKGKDVELRCDPISGHTALYWYRQSLGQGLEFLIYFQGNSAPDKSGLPSDRFSAERTGGSVSTLTIQRTQQEDSAVYLCASIGASGSGGELFFGEGSRLTVL.

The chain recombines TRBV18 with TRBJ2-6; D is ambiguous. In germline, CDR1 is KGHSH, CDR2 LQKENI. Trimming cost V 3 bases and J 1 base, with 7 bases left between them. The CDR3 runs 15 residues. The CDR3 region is CASSPIASGANVLTF. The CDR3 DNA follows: TGTGCCAGCTCACCGATAGCTTCTGGGGCCAACGTCCTGACTTTC.

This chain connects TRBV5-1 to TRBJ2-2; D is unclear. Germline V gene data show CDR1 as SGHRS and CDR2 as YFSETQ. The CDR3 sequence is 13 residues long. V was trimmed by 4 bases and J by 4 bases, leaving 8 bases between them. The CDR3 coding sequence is TGCGCCAGCAGCCTAGGCCTCACCGGGGAGCTGTTTTTT. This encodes CASSLGLTGELFF.

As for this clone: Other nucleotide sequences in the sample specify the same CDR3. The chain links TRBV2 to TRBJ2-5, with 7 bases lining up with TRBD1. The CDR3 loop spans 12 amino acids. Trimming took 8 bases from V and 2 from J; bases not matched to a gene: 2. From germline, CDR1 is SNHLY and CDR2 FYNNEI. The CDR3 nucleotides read TGTGCCAGCTCGGACAGGCAAGAGACCCAGTACTTC. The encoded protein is CASSDRQETQYF.

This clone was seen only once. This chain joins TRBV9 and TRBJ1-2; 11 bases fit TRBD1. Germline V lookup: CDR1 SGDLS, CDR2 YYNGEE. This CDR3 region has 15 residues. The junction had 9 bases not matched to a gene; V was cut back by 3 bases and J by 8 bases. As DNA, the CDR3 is TGTGCCAGCAGCGCTGGGGACAGGGGGATAGAGGGCTACACCTTC. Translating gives CASSAGDRGIEGYTF.

In nucleotides, the CDR3 is TGTGCCAGCAGTAACATGAGGAGCAATCAGCCCCAGCATTTT. This codes for CASSNMRSNQPQHF. The gene calls are TRBV6-6 and TRBJ1-5, with D unresolved. In germline, CDR1 is MNHNY, CDR2 SVGAGI (reference sequence). The CDR3 runs to 14 residues. V shed 5 bases and J shed 1 base, with 9 bases lying between them.

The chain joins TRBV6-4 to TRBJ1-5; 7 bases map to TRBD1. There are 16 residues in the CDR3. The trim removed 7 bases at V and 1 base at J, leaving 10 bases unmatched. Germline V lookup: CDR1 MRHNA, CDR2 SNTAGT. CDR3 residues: CASTWEGGLSNQPQHF. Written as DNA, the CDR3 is TGTGCCAGCACATGGGAAGGGGGCTTGAGCAATCAGCCCCAGCATTTT.

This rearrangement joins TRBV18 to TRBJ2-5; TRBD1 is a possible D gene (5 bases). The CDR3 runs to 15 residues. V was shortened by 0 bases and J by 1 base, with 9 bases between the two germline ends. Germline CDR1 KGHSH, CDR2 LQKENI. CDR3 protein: CASSPPPTAQETQYF. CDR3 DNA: TGTGCCAGCTCACCACCGCCGACAGCCCAAGAGACCCAGTACTTC. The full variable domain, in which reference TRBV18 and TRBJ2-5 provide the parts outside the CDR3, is NAGVMQNPRHLVRRRGQEARLRCSPMKGHSHVYWYRQLPEEGLKFMVYLQKENIIDESGMPKERFSAEFPKEGPSILRIQQVVRGDSAAYFCASSPPPTAQETQYFGPGTRLLVL.

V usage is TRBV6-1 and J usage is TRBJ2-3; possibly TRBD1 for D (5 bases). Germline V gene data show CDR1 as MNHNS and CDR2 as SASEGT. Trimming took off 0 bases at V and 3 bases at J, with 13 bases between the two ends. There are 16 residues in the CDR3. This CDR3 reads CASSEALPGLTDTQYF. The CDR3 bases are TGTGCCAGCAGTGAAGCGCTTCCAGGGTTGACAGATACGCAGTATTTT.

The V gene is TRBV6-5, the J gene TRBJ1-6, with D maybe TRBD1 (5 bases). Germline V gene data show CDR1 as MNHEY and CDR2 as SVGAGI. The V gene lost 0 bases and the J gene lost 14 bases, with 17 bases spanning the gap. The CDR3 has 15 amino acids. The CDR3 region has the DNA TGTGCCAGCAGTTACTCGGATGACAGCGTAAAGGCCCTCCACTTT. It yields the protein CASSYSDDSVKALHF.

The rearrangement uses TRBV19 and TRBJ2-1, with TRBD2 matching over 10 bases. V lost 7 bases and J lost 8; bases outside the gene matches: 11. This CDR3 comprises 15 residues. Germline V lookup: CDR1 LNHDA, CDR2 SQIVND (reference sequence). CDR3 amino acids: CASTSGGAGADEQFF. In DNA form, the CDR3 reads TGTGCCAGTACCAGCGGGGGGGCCGGGGCGGATGAGCAGTTCTTC.

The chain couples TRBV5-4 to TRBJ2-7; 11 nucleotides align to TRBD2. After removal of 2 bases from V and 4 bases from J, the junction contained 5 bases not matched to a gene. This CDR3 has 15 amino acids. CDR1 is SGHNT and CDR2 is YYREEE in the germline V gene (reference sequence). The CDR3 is CASSFSGGAWYEQYF. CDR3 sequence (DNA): TGTGCCAGCAGCTTTAGCGGGGGGGCCTGGTACGAGCAGTACTTC.

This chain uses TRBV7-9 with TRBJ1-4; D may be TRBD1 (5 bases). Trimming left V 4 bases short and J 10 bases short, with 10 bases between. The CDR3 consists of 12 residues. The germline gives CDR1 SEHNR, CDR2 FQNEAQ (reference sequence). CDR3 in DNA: TGTGCCAGCAGCTCAGGGAAGGGAAAACTGTTTTTT. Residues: CASSSGKGKLFF.

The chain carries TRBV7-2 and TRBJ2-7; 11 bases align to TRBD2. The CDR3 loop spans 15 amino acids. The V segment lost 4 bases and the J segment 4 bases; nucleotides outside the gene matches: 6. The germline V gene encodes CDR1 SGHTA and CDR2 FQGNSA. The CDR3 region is CASSSGTSGSYEQYF. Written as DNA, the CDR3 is TGTGCCAGCAGCTCCGGAACTAGCGGGAGTTACGAGCAGTACTTC.

Written as DNA, the CDR3 is TGTGCCAGTAGCAGGGGCGCGGGTCCCCAGCATTTT. Its translation: CASSRGAGPQHF. J is TRBJ1-5 and V is TRBV19, with D perhaps TRBD1 (6 bases). This CDR3 contains 12 residues. Germline loops: CDR1 LNHDA, CDR2 SQIVND (reference sequence). Trimming stripped 6 bases from V and 10 bases from J, with 13 bases between.

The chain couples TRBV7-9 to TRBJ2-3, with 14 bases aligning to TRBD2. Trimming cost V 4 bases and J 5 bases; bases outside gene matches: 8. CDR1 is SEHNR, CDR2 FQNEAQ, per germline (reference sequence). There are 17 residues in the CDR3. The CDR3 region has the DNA TGTGCCAGCAGCTCCCATCGACTAGCGGGAGGGGGAGATACGCAGTATTTT. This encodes CASSSHRLAGGGDTQYF.

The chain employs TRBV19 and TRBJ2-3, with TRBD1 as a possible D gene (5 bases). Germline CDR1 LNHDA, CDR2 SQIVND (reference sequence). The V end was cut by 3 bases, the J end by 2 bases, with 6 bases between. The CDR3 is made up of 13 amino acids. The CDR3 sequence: CASSMGLTDTQYF. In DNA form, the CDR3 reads TGTGCCAGTAGTATGGGGCTCACAGATACGCAGTATTTT. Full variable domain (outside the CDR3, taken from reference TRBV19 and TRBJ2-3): DGGITQSPKYLFRKEGQNVTLSCEQNLNHDAMYWYRQDPGQGLRLIYYSQIVNDFQKGDIAEGYSVSREKKESFPLTVTSAQKNPTAFYLCASSMGLTDTQYFGPGTRLTVL.

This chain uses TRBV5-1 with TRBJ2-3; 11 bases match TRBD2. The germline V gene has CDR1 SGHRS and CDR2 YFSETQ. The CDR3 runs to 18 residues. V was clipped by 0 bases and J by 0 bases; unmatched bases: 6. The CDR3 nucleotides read TGCGCCAGCAGCTTGGGGCCTAGCGGGGGGCCCAGCACAGATACGCAGTATTTT. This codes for CASSLGPSGGPSTDTQYF.

The CDR3 loop reads CASTPGGAERNGELFF. CDR3 in DNA: TGTGCCAGCACTCCCGGGGGAGCGGAGAGAAACGGGGAGCTGTTTTTT. The gene calls are TRBV7-3 and TRBJ2-2, with D perhaps TRBD2 (6 bases). Germline V gene lookup returns CDR1 SGHTA and CDR2 FQGTGA. Trimming left V 7 bases short and J 7 bases short, with 22 bases between. CDR3 length: 16 residues.

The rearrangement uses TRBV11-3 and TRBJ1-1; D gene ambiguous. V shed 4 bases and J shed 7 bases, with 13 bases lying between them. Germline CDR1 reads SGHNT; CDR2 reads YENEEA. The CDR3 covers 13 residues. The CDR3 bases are TGTGCCAGCAGCTCGAGGGTGGAGGTTGAAGCTTTCTTT. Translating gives CASSSRVEVEAFF. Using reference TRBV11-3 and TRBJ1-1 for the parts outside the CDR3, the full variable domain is EAGVVQSPRYKIIEKKQPVAFWCNPISGHNTLYWYLQNLGQGPELLIRYENEEAVDDSQLPKDRFSAERLKGVDSTLKIQPAELGDSAVYLCASSSRVEVEAFFGQGTRLTVV.

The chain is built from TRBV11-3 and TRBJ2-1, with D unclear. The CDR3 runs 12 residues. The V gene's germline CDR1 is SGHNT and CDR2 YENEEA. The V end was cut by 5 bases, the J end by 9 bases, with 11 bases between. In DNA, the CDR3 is TGTGCCAGCAGCCATCGACTGGGTGAGCAGTTCTTC. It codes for CASSHRLGEQFF.

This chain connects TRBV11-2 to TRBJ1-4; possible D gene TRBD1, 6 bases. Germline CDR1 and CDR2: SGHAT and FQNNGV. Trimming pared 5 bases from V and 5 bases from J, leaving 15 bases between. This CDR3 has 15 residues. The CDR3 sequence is CASSIRTAPNEKLFF. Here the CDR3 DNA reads TGTGCCAGCAGCATCCGGACAGCCCCGAATGAAAAACTGTTTTTT.

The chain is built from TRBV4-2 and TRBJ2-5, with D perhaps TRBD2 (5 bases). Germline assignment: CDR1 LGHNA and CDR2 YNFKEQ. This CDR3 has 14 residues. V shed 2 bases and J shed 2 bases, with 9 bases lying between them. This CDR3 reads CASSQLPGQETQYF. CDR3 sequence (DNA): TGTGCCAGCAGCCAATTGCCGGGACAAGAGACCCAGTACTTC.

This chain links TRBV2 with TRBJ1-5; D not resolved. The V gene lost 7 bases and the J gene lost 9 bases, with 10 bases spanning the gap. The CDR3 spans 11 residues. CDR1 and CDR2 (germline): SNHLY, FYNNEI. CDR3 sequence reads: CASTGSGPQHF. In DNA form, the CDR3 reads TGTGCCAGCACAGGTTCAGGGCCCCAGCATTTT.

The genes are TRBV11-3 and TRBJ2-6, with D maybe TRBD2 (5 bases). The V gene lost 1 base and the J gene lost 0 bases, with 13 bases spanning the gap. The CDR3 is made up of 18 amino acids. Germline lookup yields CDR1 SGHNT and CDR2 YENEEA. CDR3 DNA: TGTGCCAGCAGCTTAGTAGTAGCGCCCCGCTCTGGGGCCAACGTCCTGACTTTC. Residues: CASSLVVAPRSGANVLTF.

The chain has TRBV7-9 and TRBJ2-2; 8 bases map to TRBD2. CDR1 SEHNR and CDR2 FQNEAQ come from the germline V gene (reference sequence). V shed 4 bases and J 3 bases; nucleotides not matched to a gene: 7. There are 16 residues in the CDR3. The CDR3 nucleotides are TGTGCCAGCAGCTCGGTAGCGGGGCCCCACACCGGGGAGCTGTTTTTT. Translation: CASSSVAGPHTGELFF. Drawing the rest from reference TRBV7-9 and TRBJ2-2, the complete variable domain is DTGVSQNPRHKITKRGQNVTFRCDPISEHNRLYWYRQTLGQGPEFLTYFQNEAQLEKSRLLSDRFSAERPKGSFSTLEIQRTEQGDSAMYLCASSSVAGPHTGELFFGEGSRLTVL.

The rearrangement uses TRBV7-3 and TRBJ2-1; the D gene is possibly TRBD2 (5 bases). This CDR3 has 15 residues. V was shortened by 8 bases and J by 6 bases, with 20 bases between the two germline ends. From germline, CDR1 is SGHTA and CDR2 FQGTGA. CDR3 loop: CASSDPKTSTNEQFF. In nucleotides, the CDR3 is TGTGCCAGCTCAGACCCGAAAACTAGTACCAATGAGCAGTTCTTC.

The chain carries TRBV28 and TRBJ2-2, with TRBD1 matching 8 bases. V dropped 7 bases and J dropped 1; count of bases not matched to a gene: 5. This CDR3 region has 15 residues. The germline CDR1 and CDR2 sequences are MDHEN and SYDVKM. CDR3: CASTAGGGNTGELFF. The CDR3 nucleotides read TGTGCCAGCACTGCAGGGGGCGGGAACACCGGGGAGCTGTTTTTT.

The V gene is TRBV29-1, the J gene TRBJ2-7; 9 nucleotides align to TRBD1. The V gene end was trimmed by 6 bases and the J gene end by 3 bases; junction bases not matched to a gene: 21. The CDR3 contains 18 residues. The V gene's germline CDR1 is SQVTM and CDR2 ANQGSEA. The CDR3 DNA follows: TGCAGCGTGGGACCCGGGACAGGGCACAACCGGGGGCACTACGAGCAGTACTTC. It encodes CSVGPGTGHNRGHYEQYF.